The rows below give T cell receptor beta chains drawn from one sample of a study of blood T cells in healthy people across ages. TCRdb used MiXCR to reprocess the 5' RACE reads, holding one entry per CDR3 protein. The table shows under 800,000 distinct CDR3 sequences, with under 25% occurring only once. Sequenced input: blood. The receptors originated from a man in his 70s in good health. CDR3s include the opening cysteine and the closing phenylalanine or tryptophan. The D gene is left open where the match is weak. Size is omitted from some rows. Given values are once, few, many or a class for expanded clones.

CDR3nt,CDR3aa,abundance,d_gene,j_gene,v_gene
TGTGCCAGCAGTAACACGGACAGGGTTGAGGGAAACACCATATATTTT,CASSNTDRVEGNTIYF,few,TRBD1,TRBJ1-3,TRBV25-1
TGTGCCACCAGTGATTTGCCTGACGGGACCCGGGAGAATGAGCAGTTCTTC,CATSDLPDGTRENEQFF,-,-,TRBJ2-1,TRBV24-1
TGTGCCAGCAGCTTACTAGGGGCCGGGGATGGCTACACCTTC,CASSLLGAGDGYTF,few,-,TRBJ1-2,TRBV7-9
TGTGCCAGCAGTCAGGGACTAGCGGGAGGGCCGAGCCCTAATGAGCAGTTCTTC,CASSQGLAGGPSPNEQFF,-,TRBD2,TRBJ2-1,TRBV12-3/TRBV12-4
TGTGCCAGCAGTAAGAGCCGAGCCTACGAGCAGTACTTC,CASSKSRAYEQYF,-,-,TRBJ2-7,TRBV6-1
TGTGCCAGCAGCCAAGAAATCAGCAACTACACCGGGGAGCTGTTTTTT,CASSQEISNYTGELFF,-,-,TRBJ2-2,TRBV3-1
TGCAGTGCTAGAGATGGGGCAGCCTACAATGAGCAGTTCTTC,CSARDGAAYNEQFF,few,-,TRBJ2-1,TRBV20-1
TGCAGTGCTAACCCGACAGGGTCCCCCTACAATGAGCAGTTCTTC,CSANPTGSPYNEQFF,few,TRBD1,TRBJ2-1,TRBV20-1
TGCAGTGCCGCCAGGGGAAACGGCGGCACAGATACGCAGTATTTT,CSAARGNGGTDTQYF,-,-,TRBJ2-3,TRBV20-1
TGTGCCAGCAGCTTAGATCTAGGGCCCCAAGAGACCCAGTACTTC,CASSLDLGPQETQYF,few,-,TRBJ2-5,TRBV11-2
TGCGCCAGCAGCTTGCCAGGGGGCTCAGAGACCCAGTACTTC,CASSLPGGSETQYF,few,TRBD1,TRBJ2-5,TRBV5-1
TGTGCCAGCAGCACGACAGGAGTTTACTCTGGAAACACCATATATTTT,CASSTTGVYSGNTIYF,-,-,TRBJ1-3,TRBV7-9
TGTGCCAGCAGCCCGCCGACAGGGATGAACACCGGGGAGCTGTTTTTT,CASSPPTGMNTGELFF,-,TRBD1,TRBJ2-2,TRBV3-1
TGTGCCAGCAGTGAATTGGAGTATAGCAATCAGCCCCAGCATTTT,CASSELEYSNQPQHF,-,-,TRBJ1-5,TRBV2
TGTGCCATCAAGTTACAGGGATCTGGAAACACCATATATTTT,CAIKLQGSGNTIYF,-,-,TRBJ1-3,TRBV10-3
TGCGCCAGCAGCCATTATGGACAGGGTGAGACCCAGTACTTC,CASSHYGQGETQYF,many,TRBD1,TRBJ2-5,TRBV4-1
TGTGCCAGCAGCCCGACTAGCGGATCGATAGTGGGTGAGCAGTTCTTC,CASSPTSGSIVGEQFF,-,TRBD2,TRBJ2-1,TRBV14
TGTGCCAGCAGTCTGACCCCGGCGGGCTACGAGCAGTACTTC,CASSLTPAGYEQYF,-,-,TRBJ2-7,TRBV3-1
TGTGCCAGCAGTTCGGGACTAGCGGGCTACAATGAGCAGTTCTTC,CASSSGLAGYNEQFF,many,TRBD2,TRBJ2-1,TRBV5-1
TGTGCCAGCAGCCCTGGTGGGGGGAAGGATTCACCCCTCCACTTT,CASSPGGGKDSPLHF,few,-,TRBJ1-6,TRBV7-2
TGTGCCAGCAGCTCGGAATTTGGGGGGAGGACAGATACGCAGTATTTT,CASSSEFGGRTDTQYF,few,-,TRBJ2-3,TRBV7-2
TGCGCCAGCAGCTTTACAGGGGAAGGATGGGAGACCCAGTACTTC,CASSFTGEGWETQYF,many,TRBD1,TRBJ2-5,TRBV5-1
TGTGCCAGCGGAACCGGGACGGGGAAGGGTCAGCCCCAGCATTTT,CASGTGTGKGQPQHF,few,-,TRBJ1-5,TRBV2
TGCGCCAGCAGCTCCGGGACTAGCGGGGCCTTAGCCAAAAACATTCAGTACTTC,CASSSGTSGALAKNIQYF,-,TRBD2,TRBJ2-4,TRBV5-1
TGTGCCAGCAGCTCTAGAATGTCCGGGCCGTCTGGGGAGCTGTTTTTT,CASSSRMSGPSGELFF,few,-,TRBJ2-2,TRBV13
TGTGCCAGCAGTTACGGGCAGGCGGCGCAGTATTTT,CASSYGQAAQYF,few,-,TRBJ2-3,TRBV6-6
TGTGCCAGCACGTACGCTAGGAGGTATTTT,CASTYARRYF,few,-,TRBJ2-3,TRBV3-2
TGTGCCAGCACCGAACGGGGAATCGGGGAGCTGTTTTTT,CASTERGIGELFF,few,-,TRBJ2-2,TRBV9
TGTGCCAGCAGTGTGACCGGGACAGGGGTGGGAAACACCATATATTTT,CASSVTGTGVGNTIYF,-,TRBD1,TRBJ1-3,TRBV27
TGCGCCGGCAGCAACGGCCCGAAAGAGACCCAGTACTTC,CAGSNGPKETQYF,-,-,TRBJ2-5,TRBV5-1
TGCGCCAGCAGACTAGCGGGATACAGGAATGAGCAGTTCTTC,CASRLAGYRNEQFF,-,TRBD2,TRBJ2-1,TRBV4-1